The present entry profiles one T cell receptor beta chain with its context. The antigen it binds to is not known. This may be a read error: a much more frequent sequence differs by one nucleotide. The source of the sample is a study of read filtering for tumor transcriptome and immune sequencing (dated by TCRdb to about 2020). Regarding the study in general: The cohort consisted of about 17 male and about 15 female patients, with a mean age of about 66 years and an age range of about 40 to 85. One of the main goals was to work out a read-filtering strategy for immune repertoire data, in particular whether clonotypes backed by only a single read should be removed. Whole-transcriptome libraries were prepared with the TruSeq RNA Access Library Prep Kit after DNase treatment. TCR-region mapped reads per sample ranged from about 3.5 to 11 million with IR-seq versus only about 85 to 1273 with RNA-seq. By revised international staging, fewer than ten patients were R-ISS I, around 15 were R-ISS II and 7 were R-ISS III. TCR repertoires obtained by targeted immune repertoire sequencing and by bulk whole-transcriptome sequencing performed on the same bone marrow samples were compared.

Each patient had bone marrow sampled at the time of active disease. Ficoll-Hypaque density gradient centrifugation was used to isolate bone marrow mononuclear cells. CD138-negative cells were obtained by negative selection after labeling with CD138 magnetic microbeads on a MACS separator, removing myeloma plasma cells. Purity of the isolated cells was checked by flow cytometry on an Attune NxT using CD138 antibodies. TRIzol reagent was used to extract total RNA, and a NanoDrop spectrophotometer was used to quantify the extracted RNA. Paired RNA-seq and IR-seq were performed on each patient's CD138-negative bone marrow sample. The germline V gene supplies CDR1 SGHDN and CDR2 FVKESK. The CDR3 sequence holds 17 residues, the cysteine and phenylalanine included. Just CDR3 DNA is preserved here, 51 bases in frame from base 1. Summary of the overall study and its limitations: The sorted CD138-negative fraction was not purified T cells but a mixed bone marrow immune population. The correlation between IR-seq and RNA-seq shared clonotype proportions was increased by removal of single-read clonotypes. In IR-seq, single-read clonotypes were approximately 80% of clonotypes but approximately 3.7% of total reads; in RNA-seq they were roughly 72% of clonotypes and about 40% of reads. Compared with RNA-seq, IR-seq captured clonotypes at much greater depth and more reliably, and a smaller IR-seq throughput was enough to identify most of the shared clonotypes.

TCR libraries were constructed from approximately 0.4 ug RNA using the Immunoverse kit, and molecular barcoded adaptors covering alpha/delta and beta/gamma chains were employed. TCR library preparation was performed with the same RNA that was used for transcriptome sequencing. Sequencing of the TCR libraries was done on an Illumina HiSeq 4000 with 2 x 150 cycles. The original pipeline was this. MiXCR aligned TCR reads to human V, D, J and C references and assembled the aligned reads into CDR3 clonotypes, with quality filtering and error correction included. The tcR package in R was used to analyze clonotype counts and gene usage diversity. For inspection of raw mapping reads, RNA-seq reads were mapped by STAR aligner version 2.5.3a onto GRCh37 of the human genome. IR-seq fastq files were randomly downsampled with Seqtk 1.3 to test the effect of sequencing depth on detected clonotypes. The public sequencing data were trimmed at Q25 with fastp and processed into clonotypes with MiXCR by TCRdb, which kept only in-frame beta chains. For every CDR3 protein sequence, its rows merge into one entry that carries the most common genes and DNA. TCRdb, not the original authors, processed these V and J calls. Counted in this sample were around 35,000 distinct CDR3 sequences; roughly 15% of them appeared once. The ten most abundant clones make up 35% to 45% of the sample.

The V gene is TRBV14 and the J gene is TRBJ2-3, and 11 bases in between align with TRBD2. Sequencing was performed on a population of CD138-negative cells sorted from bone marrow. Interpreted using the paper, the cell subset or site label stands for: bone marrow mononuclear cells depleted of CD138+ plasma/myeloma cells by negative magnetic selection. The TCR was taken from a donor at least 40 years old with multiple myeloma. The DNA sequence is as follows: TGTGCCAGCGGCCACCAACTAGCGGGAGTACGCACAGATACGCAGTATTTT. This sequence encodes CASGHQLAGVRTDTQYF.